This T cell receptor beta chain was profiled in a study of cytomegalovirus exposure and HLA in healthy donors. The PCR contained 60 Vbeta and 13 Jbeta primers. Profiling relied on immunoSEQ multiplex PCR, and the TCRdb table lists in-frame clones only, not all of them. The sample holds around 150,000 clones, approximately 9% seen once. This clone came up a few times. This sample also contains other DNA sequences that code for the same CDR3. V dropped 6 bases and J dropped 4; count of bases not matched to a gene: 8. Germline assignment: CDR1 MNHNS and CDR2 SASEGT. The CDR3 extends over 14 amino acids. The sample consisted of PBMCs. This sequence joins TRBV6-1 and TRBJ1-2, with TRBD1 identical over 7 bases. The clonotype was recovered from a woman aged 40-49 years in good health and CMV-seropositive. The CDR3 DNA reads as TGTGCCAGCAGCCCGGGACAGAGTTCCTATGGCTACACCTTC. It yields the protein CASSPGQSSYGYTF.